These 4 T cell receptor beta chains originate from one sample sequenced in a study of a mutant IDH1 vaccine in newly diagnosed glioma. Indicated time point: week 47, end of study. A single vaccine dose contained 300 ug of mutant IDH1 20-mer peptide, and topical imiquimod was used with it. Measured with immunoSEQ multiplex PCR; TCRdb has only the in-frame clones, and not every one. The sample includes 30,000 to 35,000 clones, about 92% of them seen just once. Antigen specificity for these receptors is unknown. This specimen was PBMCs, taken from a glioma patient whose treatment included an IDH1 peptide vaccine. The receptors here all came from a man aged 35-49 years with glioma.

The V gene is TRBV7-6, the J gene TRBJ1-6; D is possibly TRBD1 (5 bases). The V gene lost 0 bases and the J gene lost 5 bases, with 5 bases spanning the gap. The germline V gene encodes CDR1 SGHVS and CDR2 FNYEAQ. This CDR3 spans 14 amino acids. DNA for the CDR3: TGTGCCAGCAGCTTAGCAGGGGATAATTCACCCCTCCACTTT. As protein: CASSLAGDNSPLHF.

The V call is TRBV21-1, the J call TRBJ2-3; the tabulated D call, TRBD2, remains unverified against the DNA. TRBV21-1 is recorded as a pseudogene. CDR3 length: 18 residues. The CDR3 loop reads CASSKDTSGGHSTDTQYF. DNA for the CDR3: TGTGCCAGCAGCAAAGACACTAGCGGGGGCCATAGCACAGATACGCAGTATTTT.

The chain combines TRBV7-2 with TRBJ1-5; 8 bases are shared with TRBD1. J gave up 0 bases and V 5 bases, and 12 bases lay outside the gene matches. Germline V CDR1 and CDR2: SGHTA, FQGNSA. The CDR3 length is 18 residues. The CDR3 DNA reads as TGTGCCAGCAGCCTGGACAGGGATTGGGCTTATAGCAATCAGCCCCAGCATTTT. It is translated as CASSLDRDWAYSNQPQHF.

The V call is TRBV7-9, the J call TRBJ1-2; D may be TRBD1 (6 bases). The CDR3 has 14 residues. CDR1 SEHNR and CDR2 FQNEAQ come from the germline V gene (reference sequence). V was cut by 5 bases and J by 8 bases, with 18 bases left in between. For the CDR3, the DNA is TGTGCCAGCAGCCCATTAAACAGGGTACAAGGCTACACCTTC. Encoded protein: CASSPLNRVQGYTF.